This entry features one T cell receptor (beta chain) sequence. Its antigen target is currently unknown. Base-call qualities are not available, and no considerably larger clone is one nucleotide away. The data stem from a study of blood T cell repertoires in COVID-19 (dated by TCRdb to the early 2020s). About the study as a whole: Recovered participants in ImmuneRACE Cohort 3 were defined by two consecutive negative NP/OP PCR tests, clearance by a healthcare professional, or resolution of symptoms. Samples from collaborators originated in the United States, Italy and Spain and spanned both the acute and convalescent phases of COVID-19. The prospective study material was composed of cDNA or gDNA derived from T cells, B-cell-depleted T cells, or PBMCs. Deeply sampled blood TCRbeta repertoires from subjects exposed to, actively infected with, or recovered from COVID-19 were included in the dataset. The repertoires were made available in a free public database intended to serve as a resource for research on the immune response to SARS-CoV-2. The samples were drawn from the first 160 participants of the ongoing ImmuneRACE study and from more than 1,000 subjects provided by 6 global collaborators. A de-identified subject ID, COVID-19 status, age in years and sex were almost always included in the sample metadata. HLA class I and class II types, where available, came from metadata supplied by the sample provider rather than from assay-based typing. General findings and caveats noted by the study authors: Clinical and demographic metadata were provided uncurated, with the amount varying by source and participant.

The germline V gene specifies MGHRA as CDR1 and YSYEKL as CDR2. The CDR3 spans 18 residues, from the cysteine through the phenylalanine. The entry retains the CDR3 DNA only, 54 bases that are in frame from base 1. V loses 1 base of germline sequence and J loses 2 bases, and the interval between the two ends is 18 bases. TCRbeta CDR3 regions were amplified from genomic DNA by means of the immunoSEQ Assay, a bias-controlled multiplex PCR. Per the authors' processing: The number of nucleated cells in each sample was estimated from the amplification of reference gene primers within the assay. To quantify the absolute abundance of each unique TCRbeta CDR3 rearrangement, sequence reads were collapsed and filtered. For each sample, productive Simpson clonality was calculated as the square root of Simpson's diversity index over productive rearrangements. Not all clones reach the TCRdb copy of this immuneACCESS table, which keeps in-frame sequences only. Checked studies attribute under half of the gap to unresolved V genes and leave the rest unexplained. V, J and clone size derive from that table, while D and trimming were established from the DNA sequence. In this sample the table shows under 200,000 clones, about 88% of which occur a single time. Roughly 24% of the sample belongs to the ten largest clones.

Participants in the prospective study were enrolled through a virtual design, were aged roughly 18 to 100 years, and lived in roughly 24 United States geographic areas. Cohort assignment in the prospective study relied on participant-reported clinical history from a screening survey and a study questionnaire. Each participant in the prospective study had whole blood, serum and a nasopharyngeal or oropharyngeal swab collected by mobile phlebotomists. Over an approximately two-month period, participants in the prospective study had the option of providing additional blood draws and questionnaires. Before DNA extraction, prospective study blood samples were shipped either frozen or at room temperature.

The sequence links TRBV4-1 to TRBJ1-5; TRBD1 is perhaps the D gene, given 6 matching bases. The clonotype was recovered from a woman in her 40s in a cohort exposed to, infected with or recovered from COVID-19 (not recorded which). The sample taken for sequencing was PBMCs or T cells enriched from blood (not recorded which). CDR3 protein: CASSQVARGTGRNQPQHF. Read as DNA, the sequence is TGCGCCAGCAGCCAAGTGGCCAGGGGAACGGGGCGCAATCAGCCCCAGCATTTT.